These T cell receptor beta chains were read from a single sample in a study of Ad26.COV2.S vaccination and SARS-CoV-2 variants. Assay: immunoSEQ multiplex PCR; the TCRdb copy retains only in-frame clones and omits some. The sample has hundreds of thousands of clones, around 90% seen once; the top ten hold more than 9%. The sample here was peripheral blood, taken in a trial of Ad26.COV2.S vaccine versus placebo. The receptors were sampled from a person between 18 and 65 years old who received the Ad26.COV2.S COVID-19 vaccine or a placebo. CDR3s leave out the opening cysteine and the closing phenylalanine or tryptophan. A D gene is named only where the DNA matches it firmly.

v_gene	j_gene	len	d_gene	CDR3aa
TRBV5-6	TRBJ1-3	12	NA	ASSLSGSGNTIY
TRBV9	TRBJ2-7	11	TRBD1	ASSVTGGYEQY
TRBV30	TRBJ1-3	12	NA	AWSVGTFGNTIY
TRBV4-3	TRBJ2-7	12	NA	ASSQAERPYEQY
TRBV2	TRBJ2-3	11	NA	ASSEQAGDTQY
TRBV7-2	TRBJ2-5	13	NA	ASSLEARGWETQY
TRBV9	TRBJ2-3	10	NA	ASSTHTDTQY
TRBV24-1	TRBJ2-1	13	NA	ATSDLQVSSNEQF
TRBV19	TRBJ2-3	13	NA	ASSYRDPLPDTQY
TRBV29-1	TRBJ2-5	9	NA	SVRGGETQY
TRBV7-9	TRBJ2-7	13	TRBD1	ASSFFRDREDEQY
TRBV11-2	TRBJ2-1	11	NA	ASSSGPVNEQF
TRBV30	TRBJ1-2	9	NA	ACAQSGGYT
TRBV7-8	TRBJ2-3	15	TRBD2	ASSLGNSGRARDTQY
TRBV19	TRBJ1-1	11	NA	ASSRTVNTEAF
TRBV6-5	TRBJ1-6	11	NA	ASSYASGSPLH
TRBV6-4	TRBJ2-1	13	TRBD2	ASSEIAGTYNEQF
TRBV4-2	TRBJ1-1	12	NA	ASSQESHYTEAF
TRBV2	TRBJ1-5	11	TRBD1	ASRGQGKQPQH
TRBV7-8	TRBJ1-6	14	TRBD1	ASSLRRTGYNSPLH
TRBV7-2	TRBJ1-1	13	NA	ASSNRWAQNTEAF
TRBV6-5	TRBJ2-1	11	NA	ASSYLGPNEQF
TRBV4-3	TRBJ2-5	14	TRBD1	ASSHLTGGGQETQY
TRBV7-2	TRBJ1-1	12	NA	ASSYQMTPTEAF
TRBV3-1/TRBV3-2	TRBJ1-4	11	NA	ASSQDSSEKLF
TRBV10-2	TRBJ1-2	15	TRBD1	ASSKGAAGANNYGYT
TRBV6-5	TRBJ2-2	12	TRBD2	ASRTSRNTGELF
TRBV15	TRBJ1-2	11	NA	ATSSEAYYGYT
TRBV28	TRBJ1-2	11	NA	ASEGGGEYGYT
TRBV21-1	TRBJ2-2	12	NA	ASSLRESTGELF
TRBV19	TRBJ2-1	13	TRBD1	ASSIAGTDYNEQF
TRBV5-4	TRBJ2-7	15	NA	ASSPVRGSTKNYEQY
TRBV9	TRBJ1-1	12	NA	ASSVGQTNTEAF
TRBV27	TRBJ2-1	13	NA	ASKSADSTYNEQF
TRBV14	TRBJ1-1	11	NA	ASSPRWNTEAF
TRBV10-3	TRBJ1-1	16	NA	AISESNFYVMDDSTAF